A selection of T cell receptor beta chains follows, all from one sample in a study of human T cells and chemical hapten exposure. One entry per CDR3 protein, called by TCRdb with MiXCR from the RACE reads. The sample carries fewer than 200,000 distinct CDR3 sequences, 20% to 25% recorded once. Source: whole blood, taken in connection with sensitization to the hapten diphenylcyclopropenone (DPC). The receptors come from a woman aged 45-65 years with alopecia areata. Some clones in this sample may be carry-over from other donors' samples. CDR3s include the opening cysteine and the closing phenylalanine or tryptophan. The D gene is left open where the match is weak. Part of the rows lack a size; the others show once, few, many or a class for expanded clones.

J gene,clone size,V gene,D gene,CDR3 DNA,CDR3 protein
TRBJ2-7,few,TRBV25-1,TRBD2,TGTGCCAGCAGTATCCTCGGGGGGGTCGACGAGCAGTACTTC,CASSILGGVDEQYF
TRBJ2-3,many,TRBV5-1,.,TGCGCCAGCAGCTTGGCGGGAGCTAGCACAGATACGCAGTATTTT,CASSLAGASTDTQYF
TRBJ2-1,many,TRBV4-1,.,TGCGCCAGCAGCCAAGTTCGGGGCGATGAGCAGTTCTTC,CASSQVRGDEQFF
TRBJ2-3,.,TRBV5-1,.,TGCGCCAGCAGCTTGGGTTCAGAGGCAGATACGCAGTATTTT,CASSLGSEADTQYF
TRBJ1-5,many,TRBV10-3,TRBD1,TGTGCCATCAGCGAAGGGGGCGGGGGTCAGCCCCAGCATTTT,CAISEGGGGQPQHF
TRBJ1-1,.,TRBV2,.,TGTGCCAGCAGTGAACAGGGAATGAACACTGAAGCTTTCTTT,CASSEQGMNTEAFF
TRBJ2-5,.,TRBV20-1,.,TGCAGTGGAGAGGGGTTGGGGCAAGAGACCCAGTACTTC,CSGEGLGQETQYF
TRBJ2-4,.,TRBV5-5,.,TGTGCCAGCAGCTTCACATCGGACAGTCTAGCCAAAAACATTCAGTACTTC,CASSFTSDSLAKNIQYF
TRBJ1-1,.,TRBV4-1,.,TGCGCCAGCAGCCAAAAAACAGGGAACACTGAAGCTTTCTTT,CASSQKTGNTEAFF
TRBJ1-3,.,TRBV2,.,TGTGCCAGCAGTGGGACAGAGATAATCCGAAACACCATATATTTT,CASSGTEIIRNTIYF
TRBJ2-1,.,TRBV15,TRBD2,TGTGCCACCAGCAGAGATTCCCGGACTAGCGGGAGGAATGAGCAGTTCTTC,CATSRDSRTSGRNEQFF
TRBJ2-7,.,TRBV19,.,TGTGCCAGTAGTATCTCGGGACATAGTTCACGGGAGCAGTACTTC,CASSISGHSSREQYF
TRBJ1-5,many,TRBV7-2,.,TGTGCCAGCAAGGATAGTAATCGGGGTAGGAATCAGCCCCAGCATTTT,CASKDSNRGRNQPQHF
TRBJ1-4,few,TRBV7-9,.,TGTGCCAGCAGCCCGCCGACAGGCTATAATGAAAAACTGTTTTTT,CASSPPTGYNEKLFF
TRBJ2-1,.,TRBV15,TRBD2,TGTGCCACCAGCAGAGATCGACTAGCGGGTGTCCAAGGTGAGCAGTTCTTC,CATSRDRLAGVQGEQFF
TRBJ2-1,few,TRBV15,TRBD2,TGTGCCACCAGCAGAGCGAGGGTAGCGGGACTCTATGAGCAGTTCTTC,CATSRARVAGLYEQFF
TRBJ2-1,.,TRBV7-9,TRBD2,TGTGCCAGCAGCTTAGAACTAGCGGGAAACAATGAGCAGTTCTTC,CASSLELAGNNEQFF
TRBJ2-3,few,TRBV6-1,.,TGTGCCAGCAGTGAGGCGACAGATACGCAGTATTTT,CASSEATDTQYF
TRBJ2-5,.,TRBV2,TRBD2,TGTGCCAGCAGTGATAGCGGGGGAAAAGAGACCCAGTACTTC,CASSDSGGKETQYF
TRBJ2-1,.,TRBV7-9,TRBD2,TGTGCCAGCACCTCCCGTGGGCTAGCGGGAGGAAATGAGCAGTTCTTC,CASTSRGLAGGNEQFF
TRBJ1-2,few,TRBV12-3/TRBV12-4,.,TGTGCCAGCAGTTTAGAAGGTCTCCCAGGCTACACCTTC,CASSLEGLPGYTF
TRBJ1-4,.,TRBV27,.,TGTGCCAGCAGTTTATCCGGGGGGGGCCAAGCCAAACTGTTTTTT,CASSLSGGGQAKLFF
TRBJ1-3,.,TRBV29-1,.,TGCAGCGTGGTACCAGGGCCGGCTGGAAACACCATATATTTT,CSVVPGPAGNTIYF
TRBJ2-7,.,TRBV3-1,TRBD1,TGTGCCAGCAGCCAACCCACTCCCGGGACAGCTGACTCCTACGAGCAGTACTTC,CASSQPTPGTADSYEQYF
TRBJ2-5,few,TRBV29-1,.,TGCAGCGCTCCCAGCGGGCTGGAGACCCAGTACTTC,CSAPSGLETQYF
TRBJ1-2,.,TRBV5-1,TRBD1,TGCGCCAGCAGCTCCACACCAGGGGGCGTTGGCTACACCTTC,CASSSTPGGVGYTF
TRBJ2-3,.,TRBV5-6,.,TGTGCCAGCAGGTTACTCCTAGGCGGATACACAGATACGCAGTATTTT,CASRLLLGGYTDTQYF
TRBJ1-1,few,TRBV20-1,TRBD1,TGCAGTGCTAGATCCCCCCGGACAGGGGCTTTCGTTACTGAAGCTTTCTTT,CSARSPRTGAFVTEAFF
TRBJ2-5,few,TRBV24-1,TRBD1,TGTGCCACCAGTGACCCTGGGCCAGGGGGCCATCAAGAGACCCAGTACTTC,CATSDPGPGGHQETQYF
TRBJ1-2,.,TRBV6-5,.,TGTGCCAGCAGTATCCGGGCAGGGAATGGCTACACCTTC,CASSIRAGNGYTF
TRBJ2-1,few,TRBV5-1,TRBD2,TGCGCCAGCAGCTTGGAGCTAGCGGGAGGGCCGACCCATGAGCAGTTCTTC,CASSLELAGGPTHEQFF
TRBJ1-2,.,TRBV24-1,.,TGTGCCACCAGCCCAGGCGCAGGCATCGGCTATGGCTACACCTTC,CATSPGAGIGYGYTF
TRBJ2-1,.,TRBV6-5,TRBD2,TGTGCCAGCAGTCTAGCGGGAGTGGGGTTGCATGAGCAGTTCTTC,CASSLAGVGLHEQFF
TRBJ2-1,few,TRBV6-5,.,TGTGCCAGCAGTTACCTCCCGGGGGTCTATGAGCAGTTCTTC,CASSYLPGVYEQFF
TRBJ2-3,.,TRBV10-2,TRBD2,TGCGCCAGCAGGGACCATTTATCCGGGACTAGCGGGACAGATACGCAGTATTTT,CASRDHLSGTSGTDTQYF
TRBJ2-1,few,TRBV6-5,TRBD2,TGTGCCAGCAGTTGGGGGACTAGAGATGAGCAGTTCTTC,CASSWGTRDEQFF
TRBJ1-5,.,TRBV24-1,.,TGTGCCACCAGCTCAGGGAATAGCAATCAGCCCCAGCATTTT,CATSSGNSNQPQHF
TRBJ2-7,few,TRBV15,.,TGTGCCACCAGCAGAGATGCCAACTCCTACGAGCAGTACTTC,CATSRDANSYEQYF
TRBJ1-3,.,TRBV12-3/TRBV12-4,.,TGTGCCAGCAGTGGCTACTCTGGAAACACCATATATTTT,CASSGYSGNTIYF
TRBJ1-2,.,TRBV5-1,.,TGCGCCAGCAGCTTGCGAGGGGTCGAAGACTACTATGGCTACACCTTC,CASSLRGVEDYYGYTF
TRBJ1-1,.,TRBV5-5,.,TGTGCCAGCAGCTTGGCTGAGGGCACTGAAGCTTTCTTT,CASSLAEGTEAFF
TRBJ2-1,.,TRBV20-1,TRBD2,TGCAGTGCTAGAGATCGAGCCCTGGTGGGAGGGGACTACAATGAGCAGTTCTTC,CSARDRALVGGDYNEQFF
TRBJ2-1,few,TRBV5-1,.,TGCGCCAGCAGCCCGACGGGCCTCAACAATGAGCAGTTCTTC,CASSPTGLNNEQFF
TRBJ2-3,.,TRBV28,.,TGTGCCAGCAGGGGAAGCGGGGATACGCAGTATTTT,CASRGSGDTQYF
TRBJ2-1,few,TRBV7-2,.,TGTGCCAGCAGCTTAGGTCAGAACAATGAGCAGTTCTTC,CASSLGQNNEQFF
TRBJ2-5,few,TRBV5-1,TRBD2,TGCGCCAGCAGCAAGCGGGACTACCCCCAAGAGACCCAGTACTTC,CASSKRDYPQETQYF
TRBJ2-5,.,TRBV5-1,.,TGCGCCAGCAGCTTGGGCCCAGGGGACCAAGAGACCCAGTACTTC,CASSLGPGDQETQYF
TRBJ2-3,.,TRBV3-1,.,TGTGCCAGCAGCCAAGGGACTAGCACAGATACGCAGTATTTT,CASSQGTSTDTQYF
TRBJ2-7,few,TRBV12-3/TRBV12-4,TRBD2,TGTGCCAGCAGCGAACTAGCGGGCCCCTACGAGCAGTACTTC,CASSELAGPYEQYF
TRBJ2-7,.,TRBV6-2/TRBV6-3,.,TGTGCCAGCAGTTACGGGGCGGGACGTTACGAGCAGTACTTC,CASSYGAGRYEQYF
TRBJ2-6,.,TRBV29-1,.,TGCAGCGTTACCTCTGGGGCCAACGTCCTGACTTTC,CSVTSGANVLTF
TRBJ1-1,.,TRBV6-1,.,TGTGCCAGCAGTGAACGGGGGATAACTGAAGCTTTCTTT,CASSERGITEAFF
TRBJ1-6,few,TRBV5-1,.,TGCGCCAGCAGCTTGGGACAGTCGAGCTCCTATAATTCACCCCTCCACTTT,CASSLGQSSSYNSPLHF
TRBJ1-4,few,TRBV29-1,.,TGCAGCGTTGAGATGACGGCAGTTGGTGAAAAACTGTTTTTT,CSVEMTAVGEKLFF
TRBJ2-1,few,TRBV21-1,.,TGTGCCAGCAGCAGGGGGTTCGCGGATGAGCAGTTCTTC,CASSRGFADEQFF
TRBJ2-6,many,TRBV10-3,TRBD1,TGTGCCATCAGTGGGGACAGGGGGCTTCGGTCTGGGGCCAACGTCCTGACTTTC,CAISGDRGLRSGANVLTF
TRBJ2-1,.,TRBV29-1,TRBD1,TGCAGCGGTTTTGGACAGGGAAACAATGAGCAGTTCTTC,CSGFGQGNNEQFF
TRBJ2-7,few,TRBV7-9,.,TGTGCCAGCAGCCCTTACAACAGCTACGAGCAGTACTTC,CASSPYNSYEQYF
TRBJ2-2,.,TRBV7-9,.,TGTGCCAGCAGTCCGAGCGGGAACACCGGGGAGCTGTTTTTT,CASSPSGNTGELFF
TRBJ1-5,.,TRBV20-1,.,TGCAGTGCTAGGGCAGGGTTGAGCAATCAGCCCCAGCATTTT,CSARAGLSNQPQHF